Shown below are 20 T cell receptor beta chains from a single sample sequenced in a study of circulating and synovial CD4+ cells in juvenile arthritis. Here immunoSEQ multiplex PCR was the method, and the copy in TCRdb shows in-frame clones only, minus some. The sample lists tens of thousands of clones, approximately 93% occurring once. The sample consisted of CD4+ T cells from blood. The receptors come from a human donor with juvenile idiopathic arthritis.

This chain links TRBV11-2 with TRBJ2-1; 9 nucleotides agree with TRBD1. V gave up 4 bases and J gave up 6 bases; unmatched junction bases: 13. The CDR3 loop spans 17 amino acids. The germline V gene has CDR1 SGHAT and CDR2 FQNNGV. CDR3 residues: CASSSLVGTGLLNEQFF. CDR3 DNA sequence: TGTGCCAGCAGCTCCCTGGTTGGGACAGGGCTTCTCAATGAGCAGTTCTTC.

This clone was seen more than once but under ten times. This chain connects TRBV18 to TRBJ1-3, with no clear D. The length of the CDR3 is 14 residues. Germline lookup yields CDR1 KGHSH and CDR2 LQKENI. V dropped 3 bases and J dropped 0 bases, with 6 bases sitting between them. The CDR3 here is CASSPRDSGNTIYF. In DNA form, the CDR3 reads TGTGCCAGCTCACCTCGAGACTCTGGAAACACCATATATTTT.

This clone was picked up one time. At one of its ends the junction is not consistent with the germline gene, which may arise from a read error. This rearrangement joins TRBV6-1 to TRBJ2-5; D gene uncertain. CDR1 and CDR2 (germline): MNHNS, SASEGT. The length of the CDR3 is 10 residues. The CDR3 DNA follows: TGTGCCAGCAGTGAACTAGAGCCTGACTTC. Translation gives CASSELEPDF.

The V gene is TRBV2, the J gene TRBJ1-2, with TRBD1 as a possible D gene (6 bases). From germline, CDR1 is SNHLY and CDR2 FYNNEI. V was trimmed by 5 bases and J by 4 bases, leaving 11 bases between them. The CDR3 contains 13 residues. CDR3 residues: CASSSGVSYGYTF. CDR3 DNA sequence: TGTGCCAGCAGTTCAGGGGTTAGCTATGGCTACACCTTC.

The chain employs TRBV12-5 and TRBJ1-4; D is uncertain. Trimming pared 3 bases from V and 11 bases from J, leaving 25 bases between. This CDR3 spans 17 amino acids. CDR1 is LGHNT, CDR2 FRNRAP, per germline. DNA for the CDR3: TGTGCTAGTGGTTTAGGTGTCGAGCCTCGGATTGGGCAGAAACTGTTTTTT. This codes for CASGLGVEPRIGQKLFF. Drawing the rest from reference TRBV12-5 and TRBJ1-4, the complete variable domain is DARVTQTPRHKVTEMGQEVTMRCQPILGHNTVFWYRQTMMQGLELLAYFRNRAPLDDSGMPKDRFSAEMPDATLATLKIQPSEPRDSAVYFCASGLGVEPRIGQKLFFGSGTQLSVL.

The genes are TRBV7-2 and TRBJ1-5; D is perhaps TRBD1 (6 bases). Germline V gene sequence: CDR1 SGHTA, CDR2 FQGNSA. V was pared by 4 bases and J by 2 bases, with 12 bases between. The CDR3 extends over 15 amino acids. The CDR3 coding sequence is TGTGCCAGCAGCTACAGGGCGGGAGGCAATCAGCCCCAGCATTTT. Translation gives CASSYRAGGNQPQHF.

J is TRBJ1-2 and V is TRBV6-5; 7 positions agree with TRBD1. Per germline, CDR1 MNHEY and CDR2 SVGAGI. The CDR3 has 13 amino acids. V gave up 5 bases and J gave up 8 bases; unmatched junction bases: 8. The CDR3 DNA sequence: TGTGCCAGCAGTCCCGACAGGGTCAGCGGCTACACCTTC. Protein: CASSPDRVSGYTF.

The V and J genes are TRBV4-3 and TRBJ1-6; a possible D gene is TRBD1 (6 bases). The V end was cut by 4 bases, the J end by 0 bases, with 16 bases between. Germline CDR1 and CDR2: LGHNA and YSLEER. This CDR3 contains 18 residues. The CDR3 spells CASSPVGGQSSYNSPLHF. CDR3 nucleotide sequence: TGCGCCAGCAGCCCGGTGGGGGGGCAGAGCTCCTATAATTCACCCCTCCACTTT.

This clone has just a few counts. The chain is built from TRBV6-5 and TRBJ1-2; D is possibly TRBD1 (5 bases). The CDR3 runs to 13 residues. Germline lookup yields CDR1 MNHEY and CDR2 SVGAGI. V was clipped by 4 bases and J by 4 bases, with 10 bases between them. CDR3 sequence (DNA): TGTGCCAGCAGTTTGGGGCGGAGCTATGGCTACACCTTC. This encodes CASSLGRSYGYTF.

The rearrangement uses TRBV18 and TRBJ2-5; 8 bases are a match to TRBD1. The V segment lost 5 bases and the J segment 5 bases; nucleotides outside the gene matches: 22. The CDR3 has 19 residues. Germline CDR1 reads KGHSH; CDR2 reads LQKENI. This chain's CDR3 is CASSTSGIADRESYETQYF. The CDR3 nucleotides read TGTGCCAGCTCAACATCGGGGATTGCGGACAGGGAATCTTACGAGACCCAGTACTTC.

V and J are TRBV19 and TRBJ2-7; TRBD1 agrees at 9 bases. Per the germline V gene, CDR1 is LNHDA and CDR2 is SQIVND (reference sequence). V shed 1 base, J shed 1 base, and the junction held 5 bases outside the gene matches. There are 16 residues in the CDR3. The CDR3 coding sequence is TGTGCCAGTAGTATAGTCCCGGGACAGGGATCCTACGAGCAGTACTTC. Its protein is CASSIVPGQGSYEQYF.

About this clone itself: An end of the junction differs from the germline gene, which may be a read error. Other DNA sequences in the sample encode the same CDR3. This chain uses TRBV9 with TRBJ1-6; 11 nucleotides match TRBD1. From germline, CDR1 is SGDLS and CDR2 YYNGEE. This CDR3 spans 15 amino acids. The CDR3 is CASSGTGGDDSPLHF. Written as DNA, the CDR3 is TGTGCCAGCAGCGGGACAGGGGGCGATGATTCCCCCCTCCACTTT.

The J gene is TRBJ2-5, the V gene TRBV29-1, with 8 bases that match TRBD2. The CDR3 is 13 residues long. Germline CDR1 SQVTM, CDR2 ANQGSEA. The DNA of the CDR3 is TGCACTATTCGGGGGGGAGGGTTATCAGAACAGTACTTC. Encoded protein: CTIRGGGLSEQYF.

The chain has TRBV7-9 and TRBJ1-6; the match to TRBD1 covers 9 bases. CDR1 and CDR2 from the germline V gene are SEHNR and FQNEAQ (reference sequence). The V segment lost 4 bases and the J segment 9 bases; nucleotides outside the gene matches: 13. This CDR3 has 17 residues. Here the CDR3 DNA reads TGTGCCAGCAGCTCTCGAGGGACAGGGTCGGGGGGTTCACCCCTCCACTTT. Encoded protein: CASSSRGTGSGGSPLHF.

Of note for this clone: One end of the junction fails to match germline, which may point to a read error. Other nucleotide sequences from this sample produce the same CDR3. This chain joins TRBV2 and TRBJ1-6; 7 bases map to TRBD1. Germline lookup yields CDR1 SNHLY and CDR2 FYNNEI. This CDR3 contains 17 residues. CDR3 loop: CASSYTGVPSYNSPLHF. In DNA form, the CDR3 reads TGTGCCAGCAGTTATACAGGGGTCCCCTCCTATAATTCCCCCCTCCACTTT.

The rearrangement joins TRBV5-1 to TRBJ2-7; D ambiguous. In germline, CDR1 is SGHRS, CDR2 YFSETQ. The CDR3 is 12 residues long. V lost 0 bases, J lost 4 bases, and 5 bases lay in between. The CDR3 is CASSLDQYEQYF. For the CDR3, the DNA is TGCGCCAGCAGCTTGGACCAGTACGAGCAGTACTTC. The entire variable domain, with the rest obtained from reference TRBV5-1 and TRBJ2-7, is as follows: KAGVTQTPRYLIKTRGQQVTLSCSPISGHRSVSWYQQTPGQGLQFLFEYFSETQRNKGNFPGRFSGRQFSNSRSEMNVSTLELGDSALYLCASSLDQYEQYFGPGTRLTVT.

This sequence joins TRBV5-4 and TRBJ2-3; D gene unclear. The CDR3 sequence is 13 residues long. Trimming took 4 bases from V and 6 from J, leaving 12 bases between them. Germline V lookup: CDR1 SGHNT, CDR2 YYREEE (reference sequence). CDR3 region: CASSHPPGDTQYF. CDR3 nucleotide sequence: TGTGCCAGCAGCCACCCCCCCGGGGATACGCAGTATTTT.

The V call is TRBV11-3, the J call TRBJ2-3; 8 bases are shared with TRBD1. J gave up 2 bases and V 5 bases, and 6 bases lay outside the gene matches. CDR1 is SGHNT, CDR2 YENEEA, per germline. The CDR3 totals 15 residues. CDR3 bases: TGTGCCAGCAGCCCAGGGACAGGTAACACAGATACGCAGTATTTT. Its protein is CASSPGTGNTDTQYF. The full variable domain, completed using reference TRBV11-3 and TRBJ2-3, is EAGVVQSPRYKIIEKKQPVAFWCNPISGHNTLYWYLQNLGQGPELLIRYENEEAVDDSQLPKDRFSAERLKGVDSTLKIQPAELGDSAVYLCASSPGTGNTDTQYFGPGTRLTVL.

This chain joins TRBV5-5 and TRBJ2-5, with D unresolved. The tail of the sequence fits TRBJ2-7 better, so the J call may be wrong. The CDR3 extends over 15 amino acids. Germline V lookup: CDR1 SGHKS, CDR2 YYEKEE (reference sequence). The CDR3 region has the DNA TGTGCCAGCAGCCCCGGCTACAGTGAAACCTACGAGCAGTACTTC. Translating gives CASSPGYSETYEQYF.

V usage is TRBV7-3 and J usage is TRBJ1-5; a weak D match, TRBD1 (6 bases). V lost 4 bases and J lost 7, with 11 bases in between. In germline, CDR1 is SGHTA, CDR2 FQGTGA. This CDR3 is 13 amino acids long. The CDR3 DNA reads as TGTGCCAGCAGCTGGACAGTGGGCCAGCCCCAGCATTTT. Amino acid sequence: CASSWTVGQPQHF.